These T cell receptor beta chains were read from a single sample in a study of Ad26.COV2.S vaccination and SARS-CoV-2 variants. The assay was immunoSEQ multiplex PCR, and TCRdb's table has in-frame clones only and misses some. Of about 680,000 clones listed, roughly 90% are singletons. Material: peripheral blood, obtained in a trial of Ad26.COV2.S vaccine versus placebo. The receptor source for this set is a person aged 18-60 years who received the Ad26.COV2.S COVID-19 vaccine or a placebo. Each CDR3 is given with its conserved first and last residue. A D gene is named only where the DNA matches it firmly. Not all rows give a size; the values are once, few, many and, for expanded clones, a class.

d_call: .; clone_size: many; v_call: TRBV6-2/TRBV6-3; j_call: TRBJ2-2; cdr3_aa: CASSYSTPSSAGELFF; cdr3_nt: TGTGCCAGCAGTTACTCGACTCCCTCTAGCGCCGGGGAGCTGTTTTTT
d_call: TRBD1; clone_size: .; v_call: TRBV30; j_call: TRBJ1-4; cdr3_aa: CAWSSAGTASEKLFF; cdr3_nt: TGTGCCTGGAGTTCCGCCGGGACAGCCAGCGAAAAACTGTTTTTT
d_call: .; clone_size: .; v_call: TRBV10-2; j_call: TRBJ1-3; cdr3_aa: CASSAAGNTIYF; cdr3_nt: TGCGCCAGCTCAGCAGCGGGAAACACCATATATTTT
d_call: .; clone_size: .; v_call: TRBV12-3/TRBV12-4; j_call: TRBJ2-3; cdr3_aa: CASSLPNEDTQYF; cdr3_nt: TGTGCCAGCAGTTTACCCAATGAGGATACGCAGTATTTT
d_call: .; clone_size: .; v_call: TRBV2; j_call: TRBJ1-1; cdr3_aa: CASSEVSRTNTEAFF; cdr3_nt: TGTGCCAGCAGTGAAGTATCCAGGACCAACACTGAAGCTTTCTTT
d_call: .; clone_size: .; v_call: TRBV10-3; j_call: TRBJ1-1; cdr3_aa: CAISEGQNTEAFF; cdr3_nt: TGTGCCATCAGTGAGGGACAGAACACTGAAGCTTTCTTT
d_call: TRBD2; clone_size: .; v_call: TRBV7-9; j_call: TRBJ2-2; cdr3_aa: CAGGTIDTGELFF; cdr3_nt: TGTGCGGGGGGGACTATCGACACCGGGGAGCTGTTTTTT
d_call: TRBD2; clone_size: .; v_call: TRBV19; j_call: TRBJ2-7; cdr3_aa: CASSIVSSGGASSYEQYF; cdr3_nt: TGTGCCAGTAGTATCGTTTCTAGCGGGGGGGCCAGCTCCTACGAGCAGTACTTC
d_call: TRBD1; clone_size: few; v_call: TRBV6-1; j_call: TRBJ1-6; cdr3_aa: CASSAPRTGESYNSPLHF; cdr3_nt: TGTGCCAGCAGTGCCCCTCGGACAGGGGAATCCTATAATTCACCCCTCCACTTT
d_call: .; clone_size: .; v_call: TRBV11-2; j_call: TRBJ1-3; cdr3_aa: CASSLGVSGNTIYF; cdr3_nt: TGTGCCAGCAGCTTGGGGGTCTCTGGAAACACCATATATTTT
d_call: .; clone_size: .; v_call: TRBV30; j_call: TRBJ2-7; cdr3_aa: CAWSLGRTGRDEQYF; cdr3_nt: TGTGCCTGGAGCCTGGGGAGAACAGGGAGGGACGAGCAGTACTTC
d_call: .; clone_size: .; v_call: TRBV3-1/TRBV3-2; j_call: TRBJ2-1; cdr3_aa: CASSRLPSNEQFF; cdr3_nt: TGTGCCAGCAGCCGACTACCCTCCAATGAGCAGTTCTTC
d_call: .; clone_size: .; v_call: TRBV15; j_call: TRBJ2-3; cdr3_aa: CATSKIRGSTDTQYF; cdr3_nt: TGTGCCACCTCCAAGATCAGGGGAAGCACAGATACGCAGTATTTT
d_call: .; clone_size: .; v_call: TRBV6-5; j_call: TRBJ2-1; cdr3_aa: CASSRSPEAHEQFF; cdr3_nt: TGTGCCAGCAGTCGGTCCCCGGAGGCCCATGAGCAGTTCTTC
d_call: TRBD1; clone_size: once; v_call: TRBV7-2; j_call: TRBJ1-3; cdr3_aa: CASSQTWTGSGNTIYF; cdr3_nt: TGTGCCAGCAGTCAAACATGGACAGGGTCTGGAAACACCATATATTTT
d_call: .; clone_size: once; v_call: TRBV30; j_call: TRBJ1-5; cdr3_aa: CAWSVKGSGQPQHF; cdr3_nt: TGTGCCTGGAGTGTGAAGGGCTCGGGTCAGCCCCAGCATTTT
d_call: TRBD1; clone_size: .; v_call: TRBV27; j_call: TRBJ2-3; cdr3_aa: CASSGQGRTDTQYF; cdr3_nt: TGTGCCAGCAGCGGACAGGGCCGCACAGATACGCAGTATTTT
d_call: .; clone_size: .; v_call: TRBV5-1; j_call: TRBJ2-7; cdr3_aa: CASSLRASSSYEQYF; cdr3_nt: TGCGCCAGCAGCTTGAGGGCCTCGAGCTCCTACGAGCAGTACTTC
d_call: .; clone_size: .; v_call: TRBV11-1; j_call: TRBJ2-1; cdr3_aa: CASSPNHYNEQFF; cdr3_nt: TGTGCCAGCAGCCCTAATCACTACAATGAGCAGTTCTTC
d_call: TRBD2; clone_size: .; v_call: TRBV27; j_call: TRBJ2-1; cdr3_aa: CASSLSTSGSYNEQFF; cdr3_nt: TGTGCCAGCAGTTTATCCACTAGCGGATCTTACAATGAGCAGTTCTTC
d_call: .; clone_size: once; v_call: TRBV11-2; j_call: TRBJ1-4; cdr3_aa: CASSVVGGPNEKLFF; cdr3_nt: TGTGCCAGCAGCGTTGTCGGGGGACCTAATGAAAAACTGTTTTTT
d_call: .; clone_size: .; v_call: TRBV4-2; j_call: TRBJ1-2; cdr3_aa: CASSQGLPDTGVGYGYTF; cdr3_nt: TGTGCCAGCAGCCAAGGATTGCCAGACACGGGCGTGGGCTATGGCTACACCTTC
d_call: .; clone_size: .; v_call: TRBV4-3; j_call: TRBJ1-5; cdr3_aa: CASSPLYDPAGNQPQHF; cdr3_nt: TGCGCCAGCAGCCCCCTTTACGATCCTGCGGGCAATCAGCCCCAGCATTTT
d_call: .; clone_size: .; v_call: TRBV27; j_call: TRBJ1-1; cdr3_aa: CASRTSGSGTEAFF; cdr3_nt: TGTGCCAGCAGGACATCAGGGTCGGGCACTGAAGCTTTCTTT
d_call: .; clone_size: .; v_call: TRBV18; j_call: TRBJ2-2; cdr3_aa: CASSPRVATNTGELFF; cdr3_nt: TGTGCCAGCTCACCCCGGGTAGCGACAAACACCGGGGAGCTGTTTTTT
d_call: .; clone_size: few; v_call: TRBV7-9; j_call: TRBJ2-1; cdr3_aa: CASSPHLAAGTYNEQFF; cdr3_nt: TGTGCCAGCAGCCCTCACTTAGCGGCCGGGACCTACAATGAGCAGTTCTTC
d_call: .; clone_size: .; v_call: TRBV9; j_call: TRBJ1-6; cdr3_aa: CASSVGGNNSPLHF; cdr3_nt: TGTGCCAGCAGCGTTGGCGGGAATAATTCACCCCTCCACTTT
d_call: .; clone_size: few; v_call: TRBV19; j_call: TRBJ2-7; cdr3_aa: CASSGLVNSYEQYF; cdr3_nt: TGTGCCAGTAGTGGGCTGGTTAATTCCTACGAGCAGTACTTC
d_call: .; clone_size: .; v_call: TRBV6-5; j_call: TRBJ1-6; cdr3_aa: CASSYSPGDYSPLHF; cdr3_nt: TGTGCCAGCAGTTACTCGCCCGGCGACTATTCACCCCTCCACTTT
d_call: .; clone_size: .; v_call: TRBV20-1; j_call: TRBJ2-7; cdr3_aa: CSGTELYEQYF; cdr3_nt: TGCAGTGGTACTGAACTCTACGAGCAGTACTTC
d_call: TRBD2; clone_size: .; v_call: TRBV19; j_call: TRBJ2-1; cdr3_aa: CASTGSGGPHNEQFF; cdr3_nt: TGTGCCAGTACGGGCTCGGGAGGGCCCCACAATGAGCAGTTCTTC
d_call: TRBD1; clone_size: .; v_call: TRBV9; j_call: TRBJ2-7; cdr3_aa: CASSVEGQGAAEQYF; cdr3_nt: TGTGCCAGCAGCGTAGAAGGACAGGGGGCCGCCGAGCAGTACTTC
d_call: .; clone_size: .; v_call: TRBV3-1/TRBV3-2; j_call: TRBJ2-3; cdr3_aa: CASSPWPQSTDTQYF; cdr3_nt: TGTGCCAGCAGCCCTTGGCCCCAGAGCACAGATACGCAGTATTTT
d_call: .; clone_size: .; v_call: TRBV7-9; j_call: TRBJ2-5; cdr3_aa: CASSSRRSLQETQYF; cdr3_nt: TGTGCCAGCAGCTCCCGCAGGTCCCTCCAAGAGACCCAGTACTTC
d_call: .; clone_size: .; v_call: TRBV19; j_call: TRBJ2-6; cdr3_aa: CASSPTGANVLTF; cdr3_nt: TGTGCCAGTAGTCCCACTGGGGCCAACGTCCTGACTTTC
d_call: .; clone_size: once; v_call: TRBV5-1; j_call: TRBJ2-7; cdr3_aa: CASSFPEGGPPYEQYF; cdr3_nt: TGCGCCAGCAGCTTCCCCGAGGGGGGGCCTCCCTACGAGCAGTACTTC
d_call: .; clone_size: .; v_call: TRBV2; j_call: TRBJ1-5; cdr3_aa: CASEPISNQPQHF; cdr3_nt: TGTGCCTCAGAGCCTATTAGCAATCAGCCCCAGCATTTT
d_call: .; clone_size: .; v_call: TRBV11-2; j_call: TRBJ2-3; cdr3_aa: CASRSLLLGTDTQYF; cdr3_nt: TGTGCCAGCAGGTCTCTCTTGTTAGGCACAGATACGCAGTATTTT
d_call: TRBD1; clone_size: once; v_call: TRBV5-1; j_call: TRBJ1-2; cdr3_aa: CASSPRAGGSNYGYTF; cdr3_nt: TGCGCCAGCAGCCCACGGGCAGGGGGCTCTAACTATGGCTACACCTTC
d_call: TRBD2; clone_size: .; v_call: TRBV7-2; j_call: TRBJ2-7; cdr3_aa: CASSHASGGAYEQYF; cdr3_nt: TGTGCCAGCAGTCATGCTAGCGGGGGGGCCTACGAGCAGTACTTC